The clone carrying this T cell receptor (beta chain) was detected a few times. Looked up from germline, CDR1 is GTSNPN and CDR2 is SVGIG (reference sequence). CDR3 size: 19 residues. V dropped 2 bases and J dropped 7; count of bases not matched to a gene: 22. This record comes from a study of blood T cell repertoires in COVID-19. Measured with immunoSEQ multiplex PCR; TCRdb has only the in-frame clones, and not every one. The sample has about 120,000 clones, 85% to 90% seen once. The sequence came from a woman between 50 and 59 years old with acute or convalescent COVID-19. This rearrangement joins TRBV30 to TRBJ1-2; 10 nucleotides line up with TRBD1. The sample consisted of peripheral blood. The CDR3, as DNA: TGTGCCTGGAGTATTATCTTTGGGACAGGGGCGGGAGTCCCTCTTGGCTACACCTTC. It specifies CAWSIIFGTGAGVPLGYTF.